This passage covers 10 T cell receptor beta chains from one sample sequenced in a study of T cells in Graves' hyperthyroidism and ophthalmopathy (dated by TCRdb to between 2019 and 2020). Library construction relied on multiplex PCR. The reads were generated on an Illumina HiSeq 2000. The TCR beta CDR3 regions were amplified from RNA transcripts. A first-round RT-PCR of the TCR CDR3 used the HTBI primer set with the Qiagen OneStep RT-PCR kit. TCRdb passed the public sequencing reads through fastp at Q25 and MiXCR, retaining productive beta sequences. Merged by CDR3 protein, the rows form single entries marked with the most common genes and DNA. This sample gives about 770,000 distinct CDR3 sequences in total; about 17% of them show up just once. The ten largest clones add up to 16% of the sample. Sequenced: blood. These TCRs come from a woman aged 45 to 65 with Graves' hyperthyroidism that later progressed to Graves' ophthalmopathy.

This clonotype has a count of ten or more. This chain connects TRBV29-1 to TRBJ2-5; possibly TRBD1 for D (6 bases). V was trimmed by 4 bases and J by 1 base, leaving 10 bases between them. The CDR3 covers 13 residues. Germline V CDR1 and CDR2: SQVTM, ANQGSEA. As DNA, the CDR3 is TGCAGCGTTGTAGGCAGGGGCCAAGAGACCCAGTACTTC. Translating it yields CSVVGRGQETQYF. Using reference TRBV29-1 and TRBJ2-5 for the parts outside the CDR3, the full variable domain is SAVISQKPSRDICQRGTSLTIQCQVDSQVTMMFWYRQQPGQSLTLIATANQGSEATYESGFVIDKFPISRPNLTFSTLTVSNMSPEDSSIYLCSVVGRGQETQYFGPGTRLLVL.

The chain has TRBV2 and TRBJ1-5; D gene unclear. This CDR3 is built from 15 residues. Between the trimmed V and J ends, which lost 3 bases and 1 base, there was a span of 10 bases. Germline loops: CDR1 SNHLY, CDR2 FYNNEI. The CDR3 DNA reads TGTGCCAGCAGTGACGGAACACCGAGCAATCAGCCCCAGCATTTT. It encodes CASSDGTPSNQPQHF. The full variable domain, its missing parts supplied by reference TRBV2 and TRBJ1-5, is EPEVTQTPSHQVTQMGQEVILRCVPISNHLYFYWYRQILGQKVEFLVSFYNNEISEKSEIFDDQFSVERPDGSNFTLKIRSTKLEDSAMYFCASSDGTPSNQPQHFGDGTRLSIL.

Ten or more counts support this clonotype. The CDR3 sequence is CASSLNWGALEDTQYF. Here the CDR3 DNA reads TGTGCCAGCAGCTTAAACTGGGGTGCCTTGGAAGATACGCAGTATTTT. The chain is built from TRBV11-2 and TRBJ2-3, with D uncertain. There are 16 residues in the CDR3. From germline, CDR1 is SGHAT and CDR2 FQNNGV. Trimming removed 2 bases at V and 5 bases at J, with 17 bases between.

As regards this clonotype: One junction end does not reproduce the germline sequence, and a read error may be involved. This chain uses TRBV6-2 or TRBV6-3 with TRBJ2-2; 8 positions match TRBD1. This CDR3 spans 17 amino acids. Germline V CDR1 and CDR2: MNHEY, SVGEGT. For the CDR3, the DNA is TGTGCCAGCAGTTACTCATCGGGACAGGCTAACACCGGGGAGCTGGTTTTT. It encodes CASSYSSGQANTGELVF.

J is TRBJ1-1 and V is TRBV19, with 12 bases identical to TRBD1. Germline trimming cut 4 bases from V and 3 bases from J; bases unmatched to any gene: 9. Looked up from germline, CDR1 is LNHDA and CDR2 is SQIVND (reference sequence). This CDR3 region has 17 residues. The CDR3 coding sequence is TGTGCCAGTAGTACCTCCGGGACAGGGGGCTTGGACACTGAAGCTTTCTTT. Protein product: CASSTSGTGGLDTEAFF.

A few counts support this clonotype. This chain uses TRBV10-1 with TRBJ2-3, with TRBD2 matching 8 bases. Germline-derived CDR1 and CDR2 are WNHNN and SYGVQD (reference sequence). This CDR3 region has 15 residues. Unmatched junction bases numbered 5, after V lost 2 bases and J lost 4 bases. DNA for the CDR3: TGCGCCAGCAGTGAGACGGGGGGGCCAGCAGATACGCAGTATTTT. Amino acid sequence: CASSETGGPADTQYF.

This clonotype was counted once. The rearrangement uses TRBV10-3 and TRBJ2-7, with 9 bases matching TRBD2. The J call may not be correct, given that the DNA end is closer to TRBJ2-1. The CDR3 has 18 residues. Germline CDR1 ENHRY, CDR2 SYGVKD. The CDR3 is CAISERSGGLSMYNEQFF. Here the CDR3 DNA reads TGTGCCATCAGTGAGCGAAGCGGGGGGTTATCAATGTACAATGAGCAGTTCTTC.

The chain uses TRBV20-1 and TRBJ1-5, with D possibly being TRBD1 (5 bases). The CDR3 loop spans 13 amino acids. The ends were cut back, 4 bases at V and 4 bases at J, with 11 bases in the middle. CDR1 and CDR2 from the germline V gene are DFQATT and SNEGSKA (reference sequence). CDR3 sequence reads: CSAMDGGNQPQHF. For the CDR3, the DNA is TGCAGTGCTATGGACGGGGGAAATCAGCCCCAGCATTTT.

The genes are TRBV29-1 and TRBJ2-7; a possible D gene is TRBD2 (5 bases). The CDR3 spans 13 residues. Per the germline V gene, CDR1 is SQVTM and CDR2 is ANQGSEA. V dropped 4 bases and J dropped 4 bases, with 14 bases sitting between them. CDR3 sequence reads: CSVVRGNTYEQYF. In DNA form, the CDR3 reads TGCAGCGTTGTACGGGGAAATACGTACGAGCAGTACTTC.

This clonotype was detected many times. The gene calls are TRBV20-1 and TRBJ2-7, with 9 bases matching TRBD2. The CDR3 is 14 residues long. CDR1 and CDR2 (germline): DFQATT, SNEGSKA (reference sequence). V shed 6 bases and J 3 bases; nucleotides not matched to a gene: 9. DNA for the CDR3: TGCAGTGCCGGAAAGCGGGGGGACTTCTACGAGCAGTACTTC. As protein: CSAGKRGDFYEQYF.